The clone carrying this TCR beta chain occurred many times. The CDR3 consists of 15 residues. Germline CDR1 is KGHSH and CDR2 is LQKENI. V was cut by 6 bases and J by 1 base, with 15 bases left in between. Via MiXCR, TCRdb re-called the 5' RACE reads, giving one row per CDR3 protein. The sample holds around 67,000 distinct CDR3 sequences; about an eighth are singletons and the top ten take about 6%. This specimen comes from a study of early T cells in non-severe SARS-CoV-2 infection. The gene calls are TRBV18 and TRBJ1-1; D remains ambiguous. Sample: whole blood, taken at baseline. This TCR was sampled from an adult who was a healthcare worker with PCR-confirmed SARS-CoV-2 infection or an uninfected control (not recorded which). CDR3 region: CASSPLPTENTEAFF. The DNA of the CDR3 is TGTGCCAGCTCCCCTTTACCGACGGAGAACACTGAAGCTTTCTTT.